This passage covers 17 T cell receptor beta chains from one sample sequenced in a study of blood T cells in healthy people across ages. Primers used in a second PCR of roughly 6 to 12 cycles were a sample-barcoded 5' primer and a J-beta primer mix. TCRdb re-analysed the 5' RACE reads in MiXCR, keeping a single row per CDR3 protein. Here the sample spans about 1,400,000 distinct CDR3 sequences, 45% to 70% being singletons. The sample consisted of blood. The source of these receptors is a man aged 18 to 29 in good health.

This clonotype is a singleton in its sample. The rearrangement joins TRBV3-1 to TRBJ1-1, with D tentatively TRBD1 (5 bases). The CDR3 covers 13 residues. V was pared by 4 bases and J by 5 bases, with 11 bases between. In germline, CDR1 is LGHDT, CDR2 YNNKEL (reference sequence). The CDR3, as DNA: TGTGCCAGCAGCCTCATAGAGGGGACTGAAGCTTTCTTT. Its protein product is CASSLIEGTEAFF. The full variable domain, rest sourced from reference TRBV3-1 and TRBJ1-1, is DTAVSQTPKYLVTQMGNDKSIKCEQNLGHDTMYWYKQDSKKFLKIMFSYNNKELIINETVPNRFSPKSPDKAHLNLHINSLELGDSAVYFCASSLIEGTEAFFGQGTRLTVV.

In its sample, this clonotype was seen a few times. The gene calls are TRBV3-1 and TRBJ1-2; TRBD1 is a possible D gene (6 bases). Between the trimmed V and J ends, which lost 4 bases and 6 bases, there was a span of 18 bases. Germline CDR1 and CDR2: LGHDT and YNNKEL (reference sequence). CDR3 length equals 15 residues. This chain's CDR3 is CASSPSIGGRDGYTF. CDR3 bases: TGTGCCAGCAGCCCCTCGATCGGGGGGCGCGATGGCTACACCTTC.

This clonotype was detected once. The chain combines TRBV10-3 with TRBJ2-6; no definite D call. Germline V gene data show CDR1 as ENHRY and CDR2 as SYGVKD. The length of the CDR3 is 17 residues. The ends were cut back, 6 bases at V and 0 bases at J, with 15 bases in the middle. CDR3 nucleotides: TGTGCCATCAGAACCCCAGACGGAAACTCTGGGGCCAACGTCCTGACTTTC. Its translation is CAIRTPDGNSGANVLTF.

CDR3 nucleotides: TGTGCCAGCAGTTTACGGACTAGCGGGAGGGCCGCCTTCGAGCAGTACTTC. This translates into CASSLRTSGRAAFEQYF. V usage is TRBV12-3 or TRBV12-4 and J usage is TRBJ2-7; TRBD2 agrees at 15 bases. CDR3 length: 17 residues. V gave up 2 bases and J gave up 6 bases; unmatched junction bases: 8.

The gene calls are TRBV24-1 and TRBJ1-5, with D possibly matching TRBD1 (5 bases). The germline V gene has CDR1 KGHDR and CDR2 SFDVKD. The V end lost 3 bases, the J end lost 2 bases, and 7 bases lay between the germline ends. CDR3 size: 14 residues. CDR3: CATSDRRGNQPQHF. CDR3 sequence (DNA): TGTGCCACCAGTGATCGCAGGGGCAATCAGCCCCAGCATTTT.

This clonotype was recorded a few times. DNA for the CDR3: TGTGCCAGCGGGGAGACCTATGGCTACACCTTC. Its translation: CASGETYGYTF. The V gene is TRBV6-5, the J gene TRBJ1-2; D is unresolved. The CDR3 has 11 residues. Trimming left V 8 bases short and J 4 bases short, with 8 bases between. The germline gives CDR1 MNHEY, CDR2 SVGAGI.

CDR3 sequence: CASTVDGGRIHEQYF. In DNA form, the CDR3 reads TGTGCCAGCACTGTCGACGGCGGGAGGATCCACGAGCAGTACTTC. The rearrangement joins TRBV12-3 or TRBV12-4 to TRBJ2-7; 8 bases match TRBD2. CDR3 length: 15 amino acids. The V segment lost 7 bases and the J segment 5 bases; nucleotides outside the gene matches: 13.

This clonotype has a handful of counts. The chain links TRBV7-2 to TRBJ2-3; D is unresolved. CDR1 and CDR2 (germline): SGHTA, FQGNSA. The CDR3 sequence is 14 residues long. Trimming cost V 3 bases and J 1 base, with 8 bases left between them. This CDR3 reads CASSLVRRTDTQYF. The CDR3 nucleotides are TGTGCCAGCAGCTTGGTAAGGCGCACAGATACGCAGTATTTT. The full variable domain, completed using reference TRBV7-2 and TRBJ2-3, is GAGVSQSPSNKVTEKGKDVELRCDPISGHTALYWYRQSLGQGLEFLIYFQGNSAPDKSGLPSDRFSAERTGGSVSTLTIQRTQQEDSAVYLCASSLVRRTDTQYFGPGTRLTVL.

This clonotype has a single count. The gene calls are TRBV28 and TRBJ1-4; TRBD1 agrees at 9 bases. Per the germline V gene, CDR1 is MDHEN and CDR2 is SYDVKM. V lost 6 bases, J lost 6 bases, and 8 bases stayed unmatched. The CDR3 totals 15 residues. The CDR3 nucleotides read TGTGCCAGCAGAGCGACAGGGGGATCATATGAAAAACTGTTTTTT. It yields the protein CASRATGGSYEKLFF. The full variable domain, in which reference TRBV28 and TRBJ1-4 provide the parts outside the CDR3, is DVKVTQSSRYLVKRTGEKVFLECVQDMDHENMFWYRQDPGLGLRLIYFSYDVKMKEKGDIPEGYSVSREKKERFSLILESASTNQTSMYLCASRATGGSYEKLFFGSGTQLSVL.

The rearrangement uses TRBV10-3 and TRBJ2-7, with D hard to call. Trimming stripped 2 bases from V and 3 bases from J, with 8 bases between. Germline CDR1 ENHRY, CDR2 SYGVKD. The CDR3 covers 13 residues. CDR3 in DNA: TGTGCCATCAGTGAGGGGCGGCTCTACGAGCAGTACTTC. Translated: CAISEGRLYEQYF.

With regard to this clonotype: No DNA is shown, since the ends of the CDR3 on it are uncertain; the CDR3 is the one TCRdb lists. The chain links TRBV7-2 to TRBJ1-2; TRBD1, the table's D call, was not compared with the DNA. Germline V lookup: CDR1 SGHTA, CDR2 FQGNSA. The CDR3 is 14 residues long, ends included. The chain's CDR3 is CASSSSGQYNGYTF.

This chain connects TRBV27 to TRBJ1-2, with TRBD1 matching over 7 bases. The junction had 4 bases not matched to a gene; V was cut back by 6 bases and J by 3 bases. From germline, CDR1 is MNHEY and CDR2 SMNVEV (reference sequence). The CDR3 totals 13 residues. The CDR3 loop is CASRDRVDYGYTF. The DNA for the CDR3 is TGTGCCAGCAGAGACAGGGTCGACTATGGCTACACCTTC.

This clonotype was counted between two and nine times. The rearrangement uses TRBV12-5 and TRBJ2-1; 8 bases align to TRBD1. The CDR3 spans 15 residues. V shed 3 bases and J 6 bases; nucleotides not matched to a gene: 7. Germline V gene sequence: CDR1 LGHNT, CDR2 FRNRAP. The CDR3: CASGLSTGGRNEQFF. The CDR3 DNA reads TGTGCTAGTGGTTTATCAACAGGGGGGCGCAATGAGCAGTTCTTC. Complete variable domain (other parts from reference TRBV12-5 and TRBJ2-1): DARVTQTPRHKVTEMGQEVTMRCQPILGHNTVFWYRQTMMQGLELLAYFRNRAPLDDSGMPKDRFSAEMPDATLATLKIQPSEPRDSAVYFCASGLSTGGRNEQFFGPGTRLTVL.

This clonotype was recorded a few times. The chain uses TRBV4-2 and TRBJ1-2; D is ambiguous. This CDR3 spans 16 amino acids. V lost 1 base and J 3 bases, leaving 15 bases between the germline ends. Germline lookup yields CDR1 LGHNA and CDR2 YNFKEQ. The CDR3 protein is CASSQGRETWDYGYTF. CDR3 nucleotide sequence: TGTGCCAGCAGCCAAGGTAGAGAGACCTGGGACTATGGCTACACCTTC.

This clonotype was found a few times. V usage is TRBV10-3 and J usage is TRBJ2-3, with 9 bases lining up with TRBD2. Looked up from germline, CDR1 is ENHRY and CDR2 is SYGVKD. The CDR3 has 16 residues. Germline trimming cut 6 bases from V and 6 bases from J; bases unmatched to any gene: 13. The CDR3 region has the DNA TGTGCCATCAGGGATCCCGCGGGGGGGCCCGTGGATACGCAGTATTTT. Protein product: CAIRDPAGGPVDTQYF.

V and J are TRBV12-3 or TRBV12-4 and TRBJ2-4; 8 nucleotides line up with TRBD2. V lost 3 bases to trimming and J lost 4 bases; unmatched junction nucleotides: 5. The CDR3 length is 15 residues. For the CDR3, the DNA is TGTGCCAGCAGTTTCATCTTAGCGGGGAAAAACATTCAGTACTTC. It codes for CASSFILAGKNIQYF.

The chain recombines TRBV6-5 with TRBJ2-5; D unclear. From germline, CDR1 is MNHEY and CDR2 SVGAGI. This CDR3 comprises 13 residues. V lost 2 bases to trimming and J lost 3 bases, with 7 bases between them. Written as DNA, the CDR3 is TGTGCCAGCAGTTACGGGTATAAAGAGACCCAGTACTTC. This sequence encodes CASSYGYKETQYF.